One and the same sample provided the 2 T cell receptor beta chains below, sequenced in a study of blood T cells in healthy people across ages. Combining a sample-barcoded 5' primer with a J-beta primer mix, a second PCR ran for 7 to 11 cycles. Each CDR3 protein gets one entry after TCRdb re-called the 5' RACE reads with MiXCR. This sample carries 500,000 to 600,000 distinct CDR3 sequences, 27% of them seen once, and the ten largest clones take around 18%. The specimen was blood. Source of these receptors: a woman in her 70s in good health.

The genes are TRBV12-5 and TRBJ1-4; TRBD1 matches 9 bases. Germline V CDR1 and CDR2: LGHNT, FRNRAP. The V and J ends lost 5 bases and 7 bases, in that order; junction bases with no gene match: 5. The CDR3 has 14 amino acids. The CDR3 region is CASGQRTGAEKLFF. The CDR3 coding sequence is TGTGCTAGTGGTCAGAGGACAGGGGCTGAAAAACTGTTTTTT.

The chain recombines TRBV11-2 with TRBJ1-4; 8 bases line up with TRBD1. The CDR3 totals 15 residues. V dropped 5 bases and J dropped 6; count of bases not matched to a gene: 8. Germline CDR1 is SGHAT and CDR2 is FQNNGV. The CDR3 is CASSRKTGVDEKLFF. The CDR3 region has the DNA TGTGCCAGCAGCCGAAAGACAGGGGTAGATGAAAAACTGTTTTTT.